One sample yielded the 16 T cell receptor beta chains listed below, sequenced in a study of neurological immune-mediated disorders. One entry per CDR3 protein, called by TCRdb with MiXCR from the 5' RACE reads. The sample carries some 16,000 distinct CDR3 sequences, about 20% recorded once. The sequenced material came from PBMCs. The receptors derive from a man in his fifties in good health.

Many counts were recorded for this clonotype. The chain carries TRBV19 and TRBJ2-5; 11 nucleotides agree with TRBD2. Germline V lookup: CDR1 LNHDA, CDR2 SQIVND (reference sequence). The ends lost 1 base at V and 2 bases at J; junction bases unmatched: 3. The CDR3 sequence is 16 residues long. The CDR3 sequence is CASSIVGLAAQETQYF. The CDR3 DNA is TGTGCCAGTAGTATAGTGGGACTAGCGGCACAAGAGACCCAGTACTTC. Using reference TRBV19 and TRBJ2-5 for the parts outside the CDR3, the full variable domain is DGGITQSPKYLFRKEGQNVTLSCEQNLNHDAMYWYRQDPGQGLRLIYYSQIVNDFQKGDIAEGYSVSREKKESFPLTVTSAQKNPTAFYLCASSIVGLAAQETQYFGPGTRLLVL.

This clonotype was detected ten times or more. CDR3 DNA: TGTGCCAGCAGCCAAGGGCGGGGTCACACAGATACGCAGTATTTT. Its protein product is CASSQGRGHTDTQYF. The gene calls are TRBV3-1 and TRBJ2-3; tentatively, D is TRBD2 (6 bases). Germline assignment: CDR1 LGHDT and CDR2 YNNKEL (reference sequence). There are 15 residues in the CDR3. With 1 base removed from V and 2 bases from J, the gap between germline ends came to 10 bases.

The CDR3 DNA is TGTGCCAGCAGTTACTCAGTTGGTGGGGGGCTCTCCTACAATGAGCAGTTCTTC. Amino acids: CASSYSVGGGLSYNEQFF. V and J are TRBV6-2 or TRBV6-3 and TRBJ2-1; possibly TRBD1 or TRBD2 for D (6 bases each). This CDR3 is 18 amino acids long. Germline-derived CDR1 and CDR2 are MNHEY and SVGEGT. The V gene lost 0 bases and the J gene lost 0 bases, with 15 bases spanning the gap.

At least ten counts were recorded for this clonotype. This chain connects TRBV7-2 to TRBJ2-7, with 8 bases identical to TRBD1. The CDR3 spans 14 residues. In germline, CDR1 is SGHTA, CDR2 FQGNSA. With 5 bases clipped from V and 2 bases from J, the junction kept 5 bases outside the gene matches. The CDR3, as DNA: TGTGCCAGCAGCAAACAGGGGGTTGCCTACGAGCAGTACTTC. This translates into CASSKQGVAYEQYF.

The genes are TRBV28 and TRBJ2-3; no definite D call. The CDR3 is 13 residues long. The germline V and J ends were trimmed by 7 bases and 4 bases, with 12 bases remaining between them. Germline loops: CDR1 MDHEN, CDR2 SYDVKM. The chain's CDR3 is CASTPPFADTQYF. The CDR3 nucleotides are TGTGCCAGCACCCCCCCCTTCGCAGATACGCAGTATTTT.

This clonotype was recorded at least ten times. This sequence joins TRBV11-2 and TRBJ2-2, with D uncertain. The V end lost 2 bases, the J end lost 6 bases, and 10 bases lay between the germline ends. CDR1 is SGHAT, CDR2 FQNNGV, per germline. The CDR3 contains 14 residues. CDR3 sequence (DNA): TGTGCCAGCAGCTTAATTGCCGCCCCCGGGGAGCTGTTTTTT. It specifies CASSLIAAPGELFF.

The CDR3 is CSVDVEYEQYF. The DNA for the CDR3 is TGCAGCGTTGATGTGGAGTACGAGCAGTACTTC. The chain recombines TRBV29-1 with TRBJ2-7; D is unresolved. This CDR3 is 11 amino acids long. The V end was cut by 3 bases, the J end by 4 bases, with 7 bases between. In germline, CDR1 is SQVTM, CDR2 ANQGSEA.

The chain's CDR3 is CSAAPPGGTNEKLFF. Here the CDR3 DNA reads TGCAGTGCTGCCCCCCCGGGGGGAACTAATGAAAAACTGTTTTTT. The genes are TRBV20-1 and TRBJ1-4; D may be TRBD1 (5 bases). The V end was cut by 5 bases, the J end by 1 base, with 14 bases between. CDR1 is DFQATT, CDR2 SNEGSKA, per germline (reference sequence). CDR3 size: 15 residues.

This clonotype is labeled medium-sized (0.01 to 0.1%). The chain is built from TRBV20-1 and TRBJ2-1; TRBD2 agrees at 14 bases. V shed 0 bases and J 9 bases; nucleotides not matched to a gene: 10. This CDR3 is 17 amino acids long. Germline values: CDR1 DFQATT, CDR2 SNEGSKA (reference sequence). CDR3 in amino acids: CSARDLGTSGRGSEQFF. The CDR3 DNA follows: TGCAGTGCTAGAGATCTGGGGACTAGCGGGAGAGGGAGTGAGCAGTTCTTC.

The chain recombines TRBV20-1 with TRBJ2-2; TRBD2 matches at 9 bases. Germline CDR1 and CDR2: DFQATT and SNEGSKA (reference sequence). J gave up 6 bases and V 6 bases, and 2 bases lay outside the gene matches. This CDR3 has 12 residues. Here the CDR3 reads CSARTSAGELFF. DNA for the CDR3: TGCAGTGCCAGGACTAGCGCCGGGGAGCTGTTTTTT.

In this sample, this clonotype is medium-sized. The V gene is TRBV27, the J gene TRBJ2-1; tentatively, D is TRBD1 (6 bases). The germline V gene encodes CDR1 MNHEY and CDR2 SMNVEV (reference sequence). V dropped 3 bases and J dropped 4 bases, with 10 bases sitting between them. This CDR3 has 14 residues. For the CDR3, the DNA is TGTGCCAGCAGTTTGGGGACACTATACAATGAGCAGTTCTTC. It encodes CASSLGTLYNEQFF.

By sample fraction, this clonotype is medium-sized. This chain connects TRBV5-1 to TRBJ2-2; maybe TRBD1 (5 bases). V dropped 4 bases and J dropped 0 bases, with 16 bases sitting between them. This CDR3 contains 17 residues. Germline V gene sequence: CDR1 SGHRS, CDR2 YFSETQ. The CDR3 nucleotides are TGCGCCAGCAGCCCCAACAGGCCAGGCCCGAACACCGGGGAGCTGTTTTTT. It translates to CASSPNRPGPNTGELFF.

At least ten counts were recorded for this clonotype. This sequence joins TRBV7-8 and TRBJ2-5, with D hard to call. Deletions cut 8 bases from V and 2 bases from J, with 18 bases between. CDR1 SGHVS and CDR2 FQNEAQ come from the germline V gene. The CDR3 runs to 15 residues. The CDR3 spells CASVPDRLLQETQYF. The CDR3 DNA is TGTGCCAGCGTTCCGGATAGACTCCTTCAAGAGACCCAGTACTTC.

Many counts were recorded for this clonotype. Here the CDR3 reads CASSQGAGTYEQYF. Here the CDR3 DNA reads TGCGCCAGCAGCCAAGGCGCCGGCACCTACGAGCAGTACTTC. The chain carries TRBV4-3 and TRBJ2-7; D not resolved. Germline values: CDR1 LGHNA, CDR2 YSLEER. The CDR3 spans 14 residues. V was trimmed by 1 base and J by 2 bases, leaving 9 bases between them.

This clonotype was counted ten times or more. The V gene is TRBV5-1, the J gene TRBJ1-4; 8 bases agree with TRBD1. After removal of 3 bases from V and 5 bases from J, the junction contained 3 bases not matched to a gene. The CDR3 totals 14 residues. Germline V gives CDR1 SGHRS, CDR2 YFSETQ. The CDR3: CASSSGTGNEKLFF. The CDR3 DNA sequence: TGCGCCAGCAGCTCGGGGACAGGAAATGAAAAACTGTTTTTT.

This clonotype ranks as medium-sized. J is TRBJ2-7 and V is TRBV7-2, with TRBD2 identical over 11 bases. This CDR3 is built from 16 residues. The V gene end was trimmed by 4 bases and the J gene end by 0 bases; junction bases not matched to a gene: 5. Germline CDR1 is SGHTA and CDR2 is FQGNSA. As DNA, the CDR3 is TGTGCCAGCAGCTCGAGACTAGCGGGAAACTCCTACGAGCAGTACTTC. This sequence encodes CASSSRLAGNSYEQYF.